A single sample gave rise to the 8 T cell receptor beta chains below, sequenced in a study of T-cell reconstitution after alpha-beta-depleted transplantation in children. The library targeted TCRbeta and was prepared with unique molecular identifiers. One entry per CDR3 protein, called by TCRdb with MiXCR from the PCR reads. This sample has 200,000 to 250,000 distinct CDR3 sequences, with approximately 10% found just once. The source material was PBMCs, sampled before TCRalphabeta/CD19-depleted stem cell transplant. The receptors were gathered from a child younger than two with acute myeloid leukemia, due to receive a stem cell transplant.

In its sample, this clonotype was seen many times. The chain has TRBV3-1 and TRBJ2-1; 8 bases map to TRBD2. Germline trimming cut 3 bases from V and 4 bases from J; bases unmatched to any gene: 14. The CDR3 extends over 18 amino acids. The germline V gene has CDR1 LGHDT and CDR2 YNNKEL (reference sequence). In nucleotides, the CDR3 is TGTGCCAGCAGCCACCTGGAGGGGTCCAAGCGGGAGTACAATGAGCAGTTCTTC. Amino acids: CASSHLEGSKREYNEQFF.

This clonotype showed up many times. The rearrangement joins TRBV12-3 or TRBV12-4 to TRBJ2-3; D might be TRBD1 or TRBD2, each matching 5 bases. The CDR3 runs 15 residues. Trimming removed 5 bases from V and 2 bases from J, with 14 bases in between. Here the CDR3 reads CASSQGRINTDTQYF. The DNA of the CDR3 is TGTGCCAGCAGTCAGGGACGGATAAACACAGATACGCAGTATTTT.

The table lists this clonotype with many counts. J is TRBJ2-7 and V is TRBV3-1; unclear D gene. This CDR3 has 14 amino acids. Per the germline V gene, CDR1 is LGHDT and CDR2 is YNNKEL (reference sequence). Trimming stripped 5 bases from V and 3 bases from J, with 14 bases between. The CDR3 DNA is TGTGCCAGCAGCAGAAAGGACGGCCACTACGAGCAGTACTTC. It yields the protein CASSRKDGHYEQYF.

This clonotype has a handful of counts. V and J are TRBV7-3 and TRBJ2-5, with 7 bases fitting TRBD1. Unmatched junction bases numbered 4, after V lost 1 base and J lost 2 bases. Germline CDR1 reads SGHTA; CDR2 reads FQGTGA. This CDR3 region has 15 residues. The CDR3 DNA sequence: TGTGCCAGCAGCTTAATGAGGGGGCCGCAAGAGACCCAGTACTTC. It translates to CASSLMRGPQETQYF.

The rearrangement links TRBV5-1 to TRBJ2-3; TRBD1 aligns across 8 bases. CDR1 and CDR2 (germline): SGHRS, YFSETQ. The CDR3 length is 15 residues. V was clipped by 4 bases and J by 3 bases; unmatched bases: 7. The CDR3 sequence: CASSPTGVGTDTQYF. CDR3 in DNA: TGCGCCAGCAGCCCGACAGGGGTGGGGACAGATACGCAGTATTTT.

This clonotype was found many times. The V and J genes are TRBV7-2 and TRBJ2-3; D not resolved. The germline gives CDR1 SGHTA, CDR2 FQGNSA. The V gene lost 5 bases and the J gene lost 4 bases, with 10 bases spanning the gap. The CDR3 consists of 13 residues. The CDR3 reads CASSPLVSDTQYF. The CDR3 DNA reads TGTGCCAGCAGCCCTCTAGTTTCAGATACGCAGTATTTT.

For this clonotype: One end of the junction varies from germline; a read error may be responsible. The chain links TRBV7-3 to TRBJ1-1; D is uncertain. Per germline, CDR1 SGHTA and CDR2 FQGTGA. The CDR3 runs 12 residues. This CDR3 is CASSSNKGPNVF. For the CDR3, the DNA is TGTGCCAGCAGCTCGAATAAAGGGCCGAATGTGTTT.

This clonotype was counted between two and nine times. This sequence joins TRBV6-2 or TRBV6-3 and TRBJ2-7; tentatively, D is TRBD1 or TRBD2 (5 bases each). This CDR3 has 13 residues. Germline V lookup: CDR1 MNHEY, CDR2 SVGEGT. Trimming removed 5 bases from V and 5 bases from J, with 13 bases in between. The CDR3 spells CASSTGTADEQYF. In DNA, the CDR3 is TGTGCCAGCAGTACCGGGACGGCCGACGAGCAGTACTTC.